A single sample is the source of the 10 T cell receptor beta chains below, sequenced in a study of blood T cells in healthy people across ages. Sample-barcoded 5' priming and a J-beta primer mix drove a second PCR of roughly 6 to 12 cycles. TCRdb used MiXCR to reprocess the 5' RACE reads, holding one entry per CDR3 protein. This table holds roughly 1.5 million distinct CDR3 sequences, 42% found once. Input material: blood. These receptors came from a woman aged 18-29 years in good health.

CDR3 protein: CASSQVDMGFSYNEQYF. The CDR3 nucleotides are TGCGCCAGCAGCCAAGTTGATATGGGATTCTCCTACAATGAGCAGTACTTC. This sequence joins TRBV4-1 and TRBJ2-5, with D uncertain. Germline assignment: CDR1 MGHRA and CDR2 YSYEKL. The CDR3 extends over 17 amino acids. The V and J ends lost 1 base and 11 bases respectively, with 26 bases between them.

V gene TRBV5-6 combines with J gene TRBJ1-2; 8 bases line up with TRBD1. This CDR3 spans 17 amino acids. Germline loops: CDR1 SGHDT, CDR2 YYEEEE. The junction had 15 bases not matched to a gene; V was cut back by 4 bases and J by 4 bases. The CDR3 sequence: CASSPDRGRSNAYGYTF. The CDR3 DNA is TGTGCCAGCAGCCCCGACAGGGGACGTTCAAACGCCTATGGCTACACCTTC. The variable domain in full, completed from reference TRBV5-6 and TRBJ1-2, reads DAGVTQSPTHLIKTRGQQVTLRCSPKSGHDTVSWYQQALGQGPQFIFQYYEEEERQRGNFPDRFSGHQFPNYSSELNVNALLLGDSALYLCASSPDRGRSNAYGYTFGSGTRLTVV.

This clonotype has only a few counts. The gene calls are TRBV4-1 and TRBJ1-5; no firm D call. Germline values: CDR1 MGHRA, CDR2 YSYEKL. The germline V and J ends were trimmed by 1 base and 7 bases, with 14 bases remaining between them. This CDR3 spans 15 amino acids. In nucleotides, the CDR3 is TGCGCCAGCAGCCAAGTTGGAGGGAGCGGGCAGCCCCAGCATTTT. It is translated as CASSQVGGSGQPQHF.

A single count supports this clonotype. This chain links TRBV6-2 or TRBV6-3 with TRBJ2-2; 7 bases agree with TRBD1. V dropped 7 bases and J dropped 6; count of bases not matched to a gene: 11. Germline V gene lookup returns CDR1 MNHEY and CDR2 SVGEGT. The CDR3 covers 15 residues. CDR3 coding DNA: TGTGCCAGCACTACCACAGGGGTGTCAGCCGGGGAGCTGTTTTTT. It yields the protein CASTTTGVSAGELFF.

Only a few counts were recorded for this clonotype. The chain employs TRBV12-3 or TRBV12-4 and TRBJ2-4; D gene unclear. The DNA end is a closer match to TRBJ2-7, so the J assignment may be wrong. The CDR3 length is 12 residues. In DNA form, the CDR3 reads TGTGCCAGCAGATATCAGAGTTACGAGCAGTACTTC. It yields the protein CASRYQSYEQYF.

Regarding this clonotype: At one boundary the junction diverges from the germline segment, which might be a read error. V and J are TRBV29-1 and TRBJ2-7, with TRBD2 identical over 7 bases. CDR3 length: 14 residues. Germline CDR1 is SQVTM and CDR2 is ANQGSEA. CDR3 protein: CSVVAGDLSYGQYF. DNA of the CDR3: TGCAGCGTTGTGGCGGGAGACCTCTCCTACGGGCAGTACTTC.

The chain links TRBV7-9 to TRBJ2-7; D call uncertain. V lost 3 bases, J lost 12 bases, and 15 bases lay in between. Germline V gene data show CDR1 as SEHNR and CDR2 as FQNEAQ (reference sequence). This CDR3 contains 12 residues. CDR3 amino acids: CASSLRQLYWYF. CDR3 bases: TGTGCCAGCAGCTTGAGGCAGCTCTACTGGTACTTC.

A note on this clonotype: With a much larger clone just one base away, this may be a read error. The CDR3 bases are TGTGCCAGCAGTCATAAGGGGGCAACCTACGAGCAGTACTTC. This translates into CASSHKGATYEQYF. V usage is TRBV6-5 and J usage is TRBJ2-7; 7 bases fit TRBD1. The CDR3 covers 14 residues. Unmatched junction bases numbered 6, after V lost 5 bases and J lost 2 bases. In germline, CDR1 is MNHEY, CDR2 SVGAGI.

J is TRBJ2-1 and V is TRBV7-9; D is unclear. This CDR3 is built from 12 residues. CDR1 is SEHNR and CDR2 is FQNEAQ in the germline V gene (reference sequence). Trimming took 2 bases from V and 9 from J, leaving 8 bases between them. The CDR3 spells CASSLLGIEQFF. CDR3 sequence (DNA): TGTGCCAGCAGCTTATTAGGGATTGAGCAGTTCTTC. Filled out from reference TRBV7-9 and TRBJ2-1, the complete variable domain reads DTGVSQNPRHKITKRGQNVTFRCDPISEHNRLYWYRQTLGQGPEFLTYFQNEAQLEKSRLLSDRFSAERPKGSFSTLEIQRTEQGDSAMYLCASSLLGIEQFFGPGTRLTVL.

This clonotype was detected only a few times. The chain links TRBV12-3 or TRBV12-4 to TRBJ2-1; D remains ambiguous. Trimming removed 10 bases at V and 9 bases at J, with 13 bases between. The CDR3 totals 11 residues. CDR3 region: CAISRRGEQFF. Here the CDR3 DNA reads TGTGCCATAAGCCGGCGAGGTGAGCAGTTCTTC.